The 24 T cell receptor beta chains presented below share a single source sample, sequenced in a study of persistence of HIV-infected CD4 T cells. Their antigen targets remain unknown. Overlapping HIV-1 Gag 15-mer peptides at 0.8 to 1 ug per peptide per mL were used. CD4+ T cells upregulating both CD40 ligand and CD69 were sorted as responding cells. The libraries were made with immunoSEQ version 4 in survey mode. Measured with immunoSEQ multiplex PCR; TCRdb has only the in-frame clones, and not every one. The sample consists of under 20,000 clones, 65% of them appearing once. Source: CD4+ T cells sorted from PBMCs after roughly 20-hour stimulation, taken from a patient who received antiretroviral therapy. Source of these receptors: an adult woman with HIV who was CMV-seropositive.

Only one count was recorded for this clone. The CDR3, as DNA: TGTGCCAGCAGTTACTCGAGTACCGGGGCCGGGGAGCTGTTTTTT. Translation: CASSYSSTGAGELFF. The rearrangement uses TRBV6-5 and TRBJ2-2, with a tentative D call TRBD2 (5 bases). V was clipped by 0 bases and J by 6 bases, with 11 bases between them. Germline lookup yields CDR1 MNHEY and CDR2 SVGAGI. The CDR3 extends over 15 amino acids.

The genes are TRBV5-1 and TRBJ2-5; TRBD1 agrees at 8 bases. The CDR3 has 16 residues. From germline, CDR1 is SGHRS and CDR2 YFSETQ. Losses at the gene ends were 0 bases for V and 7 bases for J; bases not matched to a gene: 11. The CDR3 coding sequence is TGCGCCAGCAGCTTGGAGACCTTAACAGGGGGAGGGACCCAGTACTTC. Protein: CASSLETLTGGGTQYF.

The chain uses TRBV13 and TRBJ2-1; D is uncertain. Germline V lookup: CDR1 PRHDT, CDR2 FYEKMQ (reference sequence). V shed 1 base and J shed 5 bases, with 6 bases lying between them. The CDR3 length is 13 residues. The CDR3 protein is CASSLDANNEQFF. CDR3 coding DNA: TGTGCCAGCAGCTTAGACGCAAACAATGAGCAGTTCTTC.

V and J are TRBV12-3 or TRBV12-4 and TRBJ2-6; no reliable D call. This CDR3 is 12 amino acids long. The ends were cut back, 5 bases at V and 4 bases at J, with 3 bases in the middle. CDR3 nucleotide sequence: TGTGCCAGCAGTATCGGGGCCAACGTCCTGACTTTC. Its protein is CASSIGANVLTF.

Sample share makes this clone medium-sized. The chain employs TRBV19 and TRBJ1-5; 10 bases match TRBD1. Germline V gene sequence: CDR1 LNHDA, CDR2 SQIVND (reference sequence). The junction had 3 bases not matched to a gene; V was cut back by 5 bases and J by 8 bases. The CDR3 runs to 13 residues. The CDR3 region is CASSRQGAEPQHF. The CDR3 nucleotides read TGTGCCAGTAGTCGACAGGGGGCAGAGCCCCAGCATTTT.

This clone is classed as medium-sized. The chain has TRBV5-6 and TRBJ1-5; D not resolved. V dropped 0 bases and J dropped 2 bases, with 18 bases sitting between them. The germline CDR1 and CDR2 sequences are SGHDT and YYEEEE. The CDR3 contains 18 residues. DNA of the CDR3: TGTGCCAGCAGCTTGGGGGAGCTCAGGTTATCGGGCAATCAGCCCCAGCATTTT. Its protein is CASSLGELRLSGNQPQHF.

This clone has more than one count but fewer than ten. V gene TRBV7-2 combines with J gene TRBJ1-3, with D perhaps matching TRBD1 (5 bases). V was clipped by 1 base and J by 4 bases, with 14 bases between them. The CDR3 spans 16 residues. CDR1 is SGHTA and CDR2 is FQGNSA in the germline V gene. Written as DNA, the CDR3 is TGTGCCAGCAGCTTAGTTTCGGAGGCAGGGGGAAACACCATATATTTT. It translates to CASSLVSEAGGNTIYF.

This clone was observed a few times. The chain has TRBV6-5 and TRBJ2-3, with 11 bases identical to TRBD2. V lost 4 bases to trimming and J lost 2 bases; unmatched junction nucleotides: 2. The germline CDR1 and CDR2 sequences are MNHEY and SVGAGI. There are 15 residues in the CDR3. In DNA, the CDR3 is TGTGCCAGCAGTTTAGCGGGGGGGCCCACAGATACGCAGTATTTT. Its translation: CASSLAGGPTDTQYF.

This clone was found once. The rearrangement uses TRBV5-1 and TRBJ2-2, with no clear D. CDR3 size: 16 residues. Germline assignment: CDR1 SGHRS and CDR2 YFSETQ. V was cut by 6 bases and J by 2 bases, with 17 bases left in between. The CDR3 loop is CASTLTQTSNTGELFF. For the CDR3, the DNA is TGCGCCAGCACCCTGACCCAGACCTCCAACACCGGGGAGCTGTTTTTT.

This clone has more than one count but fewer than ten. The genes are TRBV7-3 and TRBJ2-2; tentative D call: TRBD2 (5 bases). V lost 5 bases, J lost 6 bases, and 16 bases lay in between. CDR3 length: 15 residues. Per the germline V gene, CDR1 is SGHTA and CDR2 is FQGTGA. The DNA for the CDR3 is TGTGCCAGCAGCCATTCGGGGAAGAGGTCCGGGGAGCTGTTTTTT. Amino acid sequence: CASSHSGKRSGELFF.

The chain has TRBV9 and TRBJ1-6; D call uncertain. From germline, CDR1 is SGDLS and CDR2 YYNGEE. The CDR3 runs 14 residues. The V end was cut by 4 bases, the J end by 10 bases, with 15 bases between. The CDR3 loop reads CASSPRTAESPLHF. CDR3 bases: TGTGCCAGCAGCCCACGGACGGCCGAATCACCCCTCCACTTT.

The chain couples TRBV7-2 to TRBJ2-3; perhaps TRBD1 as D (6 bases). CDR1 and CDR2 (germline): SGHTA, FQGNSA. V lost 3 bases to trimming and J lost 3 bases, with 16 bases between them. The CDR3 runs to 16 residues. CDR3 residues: CASSLVWGRETDTQYF. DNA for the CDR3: TGTGCCAGCAGCTTGGTCTGGGGGCGCGAGACAGATACGCAGTATTTT.

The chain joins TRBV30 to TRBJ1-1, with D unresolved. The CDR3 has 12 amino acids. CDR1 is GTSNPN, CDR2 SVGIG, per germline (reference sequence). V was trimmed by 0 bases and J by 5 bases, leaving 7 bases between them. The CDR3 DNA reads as TGTGCCTGGAGTGTACGGATGACTGAAGCTTTCTTT. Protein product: CAWSVRMTEAFF.

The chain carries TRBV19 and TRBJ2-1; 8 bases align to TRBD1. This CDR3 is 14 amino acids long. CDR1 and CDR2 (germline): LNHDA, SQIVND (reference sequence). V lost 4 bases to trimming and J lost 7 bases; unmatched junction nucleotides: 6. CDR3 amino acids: CASSRQGILNEQFF. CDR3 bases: TGTGCCAGTAGTAGACAGGGGATTTTAAATGAGCAGTTCTTC. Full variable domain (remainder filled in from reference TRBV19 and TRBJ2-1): DGGITQSPKYLFRKEGQNVTLSCEQNLNHDAMYWYRQDPGQGLRLIYYSQIVNDFQKGDIAEGYSVSREKKESFPLTVTSAQKNPTAFYLCASSRQGILNEQFFGPGTRLTVL.

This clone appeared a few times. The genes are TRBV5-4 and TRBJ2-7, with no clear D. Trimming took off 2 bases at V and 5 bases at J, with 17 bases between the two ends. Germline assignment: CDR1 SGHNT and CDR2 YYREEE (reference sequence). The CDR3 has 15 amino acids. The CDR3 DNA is TGTGCCAGCAGCTTTACTGGCCGACCTTTAGACGAGCAGTACGTC. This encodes CASSFTGRPLDEQYV.

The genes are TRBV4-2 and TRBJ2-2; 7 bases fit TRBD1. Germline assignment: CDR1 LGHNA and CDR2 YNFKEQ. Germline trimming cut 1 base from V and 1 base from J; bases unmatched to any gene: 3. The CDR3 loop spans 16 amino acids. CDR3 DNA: TGTGCCAGCAGCCAAGCGACAGGGCAGAACACCGGGGAGCTGTTTTTT. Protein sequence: CASSQATGQNTGELFF.

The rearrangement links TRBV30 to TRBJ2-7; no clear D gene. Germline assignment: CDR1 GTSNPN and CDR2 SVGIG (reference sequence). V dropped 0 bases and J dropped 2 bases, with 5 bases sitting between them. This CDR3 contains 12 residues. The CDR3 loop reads CAWSVGPYEQYF. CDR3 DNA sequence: TGTGCCTGGAGTGTGGGTCCCTACGAGCAGTACTTC. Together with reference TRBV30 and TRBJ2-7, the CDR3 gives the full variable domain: SQTIHQWPATLVQPVGSPLSLECTVEGTSNPNLYWYRQAAGRGLQLLFYSVGIGQISSEVPQNLSASRPQDRQFILSSKKLLLSDSGFYLCAWSVGPYEQYFGPGTRLTVT.

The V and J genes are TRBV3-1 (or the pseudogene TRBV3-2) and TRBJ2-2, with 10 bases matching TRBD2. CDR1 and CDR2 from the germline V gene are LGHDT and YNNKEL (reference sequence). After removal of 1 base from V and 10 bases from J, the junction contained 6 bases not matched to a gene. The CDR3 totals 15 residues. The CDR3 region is CASSQGLAGGKELFF. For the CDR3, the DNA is TGTGCCAGCAGCCAAGGCTTAGCGGGGGGCAAGGAGCTGTTTTTT.

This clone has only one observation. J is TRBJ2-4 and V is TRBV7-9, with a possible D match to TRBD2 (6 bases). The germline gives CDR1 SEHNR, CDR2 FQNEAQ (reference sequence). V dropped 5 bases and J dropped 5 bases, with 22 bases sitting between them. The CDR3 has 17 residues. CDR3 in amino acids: CASSPQGGAKSQNIQYF. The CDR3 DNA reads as TGTGCCAGCAGCCCCCAGGGAGGAGCCAAGTCCCAAAACATTCAGTACTTC.

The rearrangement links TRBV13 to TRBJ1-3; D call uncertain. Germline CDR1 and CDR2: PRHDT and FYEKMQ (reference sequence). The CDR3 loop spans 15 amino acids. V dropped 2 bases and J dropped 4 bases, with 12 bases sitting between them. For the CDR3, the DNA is TGTGCCAGCAGCTTAAGAAAAGGTTCAGGAAACACCATATATTTT. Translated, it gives CASSLRKGSGNTIYF.

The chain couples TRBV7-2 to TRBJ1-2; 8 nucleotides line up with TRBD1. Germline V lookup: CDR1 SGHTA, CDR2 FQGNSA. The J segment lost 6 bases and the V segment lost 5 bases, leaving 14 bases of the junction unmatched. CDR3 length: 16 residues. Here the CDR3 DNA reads TGTGCCAGCAGCCGTGGGGGACAGGCTCGCCGGGATGGCTACACCTTC. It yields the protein CASSRGGQARRDGYTF.

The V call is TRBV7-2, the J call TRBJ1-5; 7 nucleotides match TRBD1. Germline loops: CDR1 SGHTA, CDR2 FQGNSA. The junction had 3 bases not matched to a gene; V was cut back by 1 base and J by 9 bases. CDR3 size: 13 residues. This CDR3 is CASSLGQGLPQHF. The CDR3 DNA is TGTGCCAGCAGCTTAGGACAGGGACTGCCCCAGCATTTT.

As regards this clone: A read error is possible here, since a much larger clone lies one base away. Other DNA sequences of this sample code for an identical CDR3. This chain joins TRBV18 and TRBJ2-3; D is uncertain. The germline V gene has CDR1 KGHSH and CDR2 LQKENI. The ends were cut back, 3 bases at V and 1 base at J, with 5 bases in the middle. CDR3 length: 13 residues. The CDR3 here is CASSPAGTDTQYF. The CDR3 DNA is TGTGCCAGCTCACCTGCGGGCACAGATACGCAGTATTTT.

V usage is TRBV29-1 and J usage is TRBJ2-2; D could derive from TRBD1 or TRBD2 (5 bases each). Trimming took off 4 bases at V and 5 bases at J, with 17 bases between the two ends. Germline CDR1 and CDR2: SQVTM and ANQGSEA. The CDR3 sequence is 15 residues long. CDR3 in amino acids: CSVGTMLGETGELFF. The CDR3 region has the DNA TGCAGCGTTGGAACTATGTTGGGGGAAACCGGGGAGCTGTTTTTT.